One sample yielded the 12 T cell receptor beta chains listed below, sequenced in a study of T cell clones after liver transplantation. The table came from immunoSEQ multiplex PCR; TCRdb's copy has only in-frame clones and leaves some out. The repertoire holds 75,000 to 100,000 clones, with roughly four fifths as singletons. The sample was CD4+ T cells from blood, taken just over 45 months after liver transplant. The origin of the receptors is a human patient who received a liver transplant. Some T cells may trace back to the graft donor.

The chain joins TRBV7-2 to TRBJ1-1, with no clear D. The CDR3 consists of 13 residues. Germline assignment: CDR1 SGHTA and CDR2 FQGNSA. The V gene lost 2 bases and the J gene lost 1 base, with 5 bases spanning the gap. The CDR3 sequence: CASSLNSNTEAFF. CDR3 bases: TGTGCCAGCAGCTTAAACTCGAACACTGAAGCTTTCTTT.

This chain connects TRBV5-1 to TRBJ1-5; D perhaps matches TRBD1 (6 bases). The CDR3 has 15 residues. Germline assignment: CDR1 SGHRS and CDR2 YFSETQ. V dropped 0 bases and J dropped 2 bases, with 9 bases sitting between them. In DNA, the CDR3 is TGCGCCAGCAGCTTGGCCCCAGGGGGCAATCAGCCCCAGCATTTT. Translation gives CASSLAPGGNQPQHF.

This clone was counted a few times. This sequence joins TRBV5-4 and TRBJ1-1; 9 bases match TRBD1. CDR1 is SGHNT, CDR2 YYREEE, per germline (reference sequence). V shed 1 base and J 0 bases; nucleotides not matched to a gene: 4. The CDR3 runs 16 residues. CDR3: CASSLWTGAVNTEAFF. The DNA for the CDR3 is TGTGCCAGCAGCTTGTGGACAGGGGCTGTGAACACTGAAGCTTTCTTT.

This clone was recorded only once. The V call is TRBV6-5, the J call TRBJ1-4; D unresolved. V was pared by 8 bases and J by 0 bases, with 7 bases between. This CDR3 spans 13 amino acids. Germline CDR1 and CDR2: MNHEY and SVGAGI. The CDR3 sequence is CASSGTTNEKLFF. The CDR3 DNA sequence: TGTGCCAGCTCCGGGACAACTAATGAAAAACTGTTTTTT.

The chain recombines TRBV7-8 with TRBJ2-5; TRBD2 agrees at 8 bases. CDR3 length equals 17 residues. Germline CDR1 and CDR2: SGHVS and FQNEAQ. The ends lost 3 bases at V and 5 bases at J; junction bases unmatched: 14. The CDR3 DNA is TGTGCCAGCAGCTTGAGCAGCGGGAGTATAATTTGGGAGACCCAGTACTTC. This codes for CASSLSSGSIIWETQYF.

V gene TRBV28 combines with J gene TRBJ2-2, with TRBD2 matching 9 bases. The CDR3 has 17 amino acids. Germline V lookup: CDR1 MDHEN, CDR2 SYDVKM. The junction had 14 bases not matched to a gene; V was cut back by 5 bases and J by 7 bases. CDR3 in DNA: TGTGCCAGCAGTACCGTGGCTAGCGGGATCGCTGGCGGGGAGCTGTTTTTT. This sequence encodes CASSTVASGIAGGELFF.

This rearrangement joins TRBV6-1 to TRBJ2-7; D remains unclear. This CDR3 has 14 amino acids. Germline V lookup: CDR1 MNHNS, CDR2 SASEGT. V shed 4 bases and J shed 5 bases, with 15 bases lying between them. CDR3 protein: CASSVPRAFDEQYF. The CDR3 nucleotides read TGTGCCAGCAGTGTCCCACGTGCATTCGACGAGCAGTACTTC.

V gene TRBV6-6 combines with J gene TRBJ2-3; 11 positions agree with TRBD2. This CDR3 spans 15 amino acids. J gave up 5 bases and V 10 bases, and 11 bases lay outside the gene matches. CDR1 MNHNY and CDR2 SVGAGI come from the germline V gene (reference sequence). Here the CDR3 reads CAISRVAGGQDTQYF. CDR3 sequence (DNA): TGTGCCATCTCACGGGTAGCGGGAGGGCAAGATACGCAGTATTTT.

The gene calls are TRBV27 and TRBJ2-2, with D unresolved. The CDR3 consists of 18 residues. Germline-derived CDR1 and CDR2 are MNHEY and SMNVEV (reference sequence). V was trimmed by 2 bases and J by 0 bases, leaving 16 bases between them. The CDR3 loop is CASSLLPGRGSNTGELFF. The CDR3 bases are TGTGCCAGCAGTTTACTACCTGGTCGAGGCTCGAACACCGGGGAGCTGTTTTTT.

The V call is TRBV7-9, the J call TRBJ1-1; D uncertain. The CDR3 totals 11 residues. CDR1 is SEHNR, CDR2 FQNEAQ, per germline (reference sequence). V lost 6 bases to trimming and J lost 6 bases, with 8 bases between them. CDR3 nucleotide sequence: TGTGCCAGCAGATCCGTATCTGAAGCTTTCTTT. This gives the protein CASRSVSEAFF.

This clone was counted a few times. The V and J genes are TRBV28 and TRBJ1-5, with 9 nucleotides matching TRBD1. The V gene's germline CDR1 is MDHEN and CDR2 SYDVKM. CDR3 length: 15 amino acids. The J segment lost 2 bases and the V segment lost 4 bases, leaving 3 bases of the junction unmatched. The CDR3 DNA sequence: TGTGCCAGCAGTTATGGACAGGGGCGCAATCAGCCCCAGCATTTT. This codes for CASSYGQGRNQPQHF.

The count of this clone is one. The gene calls are TRBV12-5 and TRBJ2-5, with 7 nucleotides matching TRBD1. Germline loops: CDR1 LGHNT, CDR2 FRNRAP. The CDR3 is 12 amino acids. Trimming cost V 5 bases and J 3 bases; bases outside gene matches: 0. CDR3 nucleotide sequence: TGTGCTAGTGGTGGGACAGAAGAGACCCAGTACTTC. Amino acid sequence: CASGGTEETQYF.